This entry lists 22 T cell receptor beta chains sequenced from one sample in a study of blood T cell repertoires in COVID-19. Data came from immunoSEQ multiplex PCR; TCRdb stores just in-frame clones and leaves some out. In the table there are approximately 280,000 clones, approximately 85% of which are singletons. The sample was peripheral blood. The receptors shown here come from a man aged 18 to 35 with active or convalescent COVID-19.

The chain uses TRBV5-1 and TRBJ2-5, with TRBD2 matching 8 bases. J gave up 4 bases and V 1 base, and 3 bases lay outside the gene matches. The CDR3 length is 14 residues. Germline lookup yields CDR1 SGHRS and CDR2 YFSETQ. CDR3 nucleotides: TGCGCCAGCAGCTTGAACGGGGGGGCAGAGACCCAGTACTTC. As protein: CASSLNGGAETQYF.

V is TRBV5-1 and J is TRBJ1-1; possible D gene TRBD1, 5 bases. Germline values: CDR1 SGHRS, CDR2 YFSETQ. The V gene lost 0 bases and the J gene lost 1 base, with 10 bases spanning the gap. The CDR3 runs 15 residues. The CDR3 region is CASSLATAQNTEAFF. The CDR3 DNA follows: TGCGCCAGCAGCTTGGCGACAGCTCAGAACACTGAAGCTTTCTTT.

The V call is TRBV7-2, the J call TRBJ1-3, with TRBD1 matching 8 bases. The CDR3 consists of 16 residues. J lost 0 bases, V lost 5 bases, and 6 bases had no gene match. CDR1 and CDR2 (germline): SGHTA, FQGNSA. The CDR3 reads CASSARDRGSGNTIYF. The DNA for the CDR3 is TGTGCCAGCAGCGCCAGAGACAGGGGCTCTGGAAACACCATATATTTT.

The chain combines TRBV12-5 with TRBJ1-5; D is possibly TRBD1 (5 bases). CDR1 is LGHNT, CDR2 FRNRAP, per germline. Deletions cut 5 bases from V and 0 bases from J, with 11 bases between. The CDR3 consists of 15 residues. CDR3 region: CASGPGDLSNQPQHF. CDR3 bases: TGTGCTAGTGGTCCGGGGGACCTTAGCAATCAGCCCCAGCATTTT. The full variable domain, completed using reference TRBV12-5 and TRBJ1-5, is DARVTQTPRHKVTEMGQEVTMRCQPILGHNTVFWYRQTMMQGLELLAYFRNRAPLDDSGMPKDRFSAEMPDATLATLKIQPSEPRDSAVYFCASGPGDLSNQPQHFGDGTRLSIL.

The rearrangement uses TRBV5-1 and TRBJ2-3; a possible D gene is TRBD1 (5 bases). The CDR3 has 16 amino acids. The V end lost 2 bases, the J end lost 6 bases, and 19 bases lay between the germline ends. Germline V gene lookup returns CDR1 SGHRS and CDR2 YFSETQ. CDR3 amino acids: CASSFTVGLSGDTQYF. The CDR3, as DNA: TGCGCCAGCAGCTTCACCGTAGGCCTCTCAGGGGATACGCAGTATTTT.

The CDR3 loop is CASSVGTGDTGELFF. The DNA for the CDR3 is TGTGCCAGCAGCGTAGGGACAGGGGACACCGGGGAGCTGTTTTTT. The chain recombines TRBV9 with TRBJ2-2, with 9 positions matching TRBD1. This CDR3 is 15 amino acids long. The ends lost 0 bases at V and 3 bases at J; junction bases unmatched: 0. Germline V CDR1 and CDR2: SGDLS, YYNGEE.

This rearrangement joins TRBV4-3 to TRBJ1-2; TRBD1 might be the D (6 bases). V dropped 2 bases and J dropped 3 bases, with 7 bases sitting between them. CDR1 is LGHNA and CDR2 is YSLEER in the germline V gene. The CDR3 is 13 amino acids. The CDR3 region has the DNA TGCGCCAGCAGCCAAAGACAGGACTATGGCTACACCTTC. It is translated as CASSQRQDYGYTF.

V is TRBV12-5 and J is TRBJ2-3; TRBD1 aligns across 9 bases. From germline, CDR1 is LGHNT and CDR2 FRNRAP. The CDR3 extends over 16 amino acids. J lost 5 bases, V lost 2 bases, and 8 bases had no gene match. In DNA, the CDR3 is TGTGCTAGTGGTTTGCCCCTGACAGGGGGGGTAGATACGCAGTATTTT. Its protein product is CASGLPLTGGVDTQYF.

The J gene is TRBJ1-1, the V gene TRBV3-1 (or the pseudogene TRBV3-2); possible D gene TRBD1, 6 bases. This CDR3 contains 14 residues. Trimming left V 4 bases short and J 9 bases short, with 18 bases between. Per the germline V gene, CDR1 is LGHDT and CDR2 is YNNKEL (reference sequence). The CDR3 bases are TGTGCCAGCAGCCCACCAGGGGCTAAACTAAAAGCTTTCTTT. Its translation is CASSPPGAKLKAFF.

This chain joins TRBV7-9 and TRBJ2-1; 9 bases are a match to TRBD2. CDR1 is SEHNR and CDR2 is FQNEAQ in the germline V gene (reference sequence). The CDR3 sequence is 13 residues long. Trimming cost V 8 bases and J 8 bases; bases outside gene matches: 7. CDR3 residues: CASPGRGGYEQFF. The CDR3 DNA is TGTGCCAGCCCCGGGCGGGGGGGATATGAGCAGTTCTTC.

The chain links TRBV9 to TRBJ2-7; D is ambiguous. The V gene lost 3 bases and the J gene lost 6 bases, with 13 bases spanning the gap. Germline loops: CDR1 SGDLS, CDR2 YYNGEE. CDR3 length: 13 residues. DNA of the CDR3: TGTGCCAGCAGCGCCTCGGGTCCCTCCGAGCAGTACTTC. It yields the protein CASSASGPSEQYF. The full variable domain, in which reference TRBV9 and TRBJ2-7 provide the parts outside the CDR3, is DSGVTQTPKHLITATGQRVTLRCSPRSGDLSVYWYQQSLDQGLQFLIQYYNGEERAKGNILERFSAQQFPDLHSELNLSSLELGDSALYFCASSASGPSEQYFGPGTRLTVT.

The chain uses TRBV10-1 and TRBJ2-1; TRBD2 matches 7 bases. CDR1 and CDR2 from the germline V gene are WNHNN and SYGVQD (reference sequence). Losses at the gene ends were 3 bases for V and 7 bases for J; bases not matched to a gene: 0. The CDR3 loop spans 12 amino acids. CDR3 nucleotide sequence: TGCGCCAGCAGTGAAGCGGGGAATGAGCAGTTCTTC. Protein product: CASSEAGNEQFF.

This clone appeared a single time. The V call is TRBV7-2, the J call TRBJ1-2; 9 bases are shared with TRBD1. The length of the CDR3 is 15 residues. V dropped 5 bases and J dropped 7; count of bases not matched to a gene: 11. Germline V gives CDR1 SGHTA, CDR2 FQGNSA. CDR3 nucleotides: TGTGCCAGCAGCCGGCGGACAGGGGAAAATCTTGGCTACACCTTC. It specifies CASSRRTGENLGYTF.

The V call is TRBV5-1, the J call TRBJ1-1; 9 nucleotides agree with TRBD1. V shed 5 bases and J 1 base; nucleotides not matched to a gene: 0. Per the germline V gene, CDR1 is SGHRS and CDR2 is YFSETQ. The CDR3 runs to 13 residues. CDR3 nucleotide sequence: TGCGCCAGCAGGGGACAGGGGAACACTGAAGCTTTCTTT. Amino acid sequence: CASRGQGNTEAFF.

The V and J genes are TRBV19 and TRBJ1-4; 7 nucleotides agree with TRBD1. The V segment lost 6 bases and the J segment 6 bases; nucleotides outside the gene matches: 7. This CDR3 spans 14 amino acids. Germline assignment: CDR1 LNHDA and CDR2 SQIVND (reference sequence). The CDR3 DNA reads TGTGCCAGTAGCATCAGGGGGTGGGATGAAAAACTGTTTTTT. It specifies CASSIRGWDEKLFF.

The chain carries TRBV7-2 and TRBJ1-2, with 9 bases aligning to TRBD1. V dropped 7 bases and J dropped 3; count of bases not matched to a gene: 6. Germline CDR1 is SGHTA and CDR2 is FQGNSA. The CDR3 is 14 residues long. This CDR3 is CASKLGQGDYGYTF. The CDR3 DNA reads as TGTGCCAGCAAGCTGGGACAGGGCGACTATGGCTACACCTTC.

The V and J genes are TRBV5-5 and TRBJ1-2; no reliable D call. This CDR3 has 13 amino acids. Germline CDR1 is SGHKS and CDR2 is YYEKEE (reference sequence). The V gene lost 0 bases and the J gene lost 1 base, with 4 bases spanning the gap. CDR3 region: CASSLDSNYGYTF. The CDR3 coding sequence is TGTGCCAGCAGCTTGGACAGTAACTATGGCTACACCTTC.

The V and J genes are TRBV5-5 and TRBJ1-1; 7 nucleotides match TRBD1. The junction had 2 bases not matched to a gene; V was cut back by 4 bases and J by 2 bases. This CDR3 comprises 13 residues. The V gene's germline CDR1 is SGHKS and CDR2 YYEKEE (reference sequence). The CDR3 region is CASSRTGNTEAFF. The CDR3 bases are TGTGCCAGCAGCCGGACAGGAAACACTGAAGCTTTCTTT. The full variable domain, completed using reference TRBV5-5 and TRBJ1-1, is DAGVTQSPTHLIKTRGQQVTLRCSPISGHKSVSWYQQVLGQGPQFIFQYYEKEERGRGNFPDRFSARQFPNYSSELNVNALLLGDSALYLCASSRTGNTEAFFGQGTRLTVV.

The V call is TRBV18, the J call TRBJ2-3, with TRBD2 as a possible D gene (7 bases). V lost 3 bases, J lost 1 base, and 14 bases lay in between. This CDR3 has 16 residues. Germline V gene data show CDR1 as KGHSH and CDR2 as LQKENI. The CDR3 region is CASSPNRGAGTDTQYF. CDR3 in DNA: TGTGCCAGCTCACCCAACCGGGGGGCTGGCACAGATACGCAGTATTTT.

V and J are TRBV5-4 and TRBJ1-1; D gene uncertain. Trimming removed 9 bases at V and 2 bases at J, with 20 bases between. Germline lookup yields CDR1 SGHNT and CDR2 YYREEE (reference sequence). The CDR3 sequence is 15 residues long. The CDR3 region is CAIPVVEGSNTEAFF. DNA for the CDR3: TGTGCCATCCCGGTCGTGGAGGGTTCAAACACTGAAGCTTTCTTT.

A few counts support this clone. The rearrangement uses TRBV9 and TRBJ2-2; 8 bases are shared with TRBD2. Germline values: CDR1 SGDLS, CDR2 YYNGEE. Trimming took 3 bases from V and 8 from J; bases not matched to a gene: 9. CDR3 size: 15 residues. In nucleotides, the CDR3 is TGTGCCAGCAGCGGTAGCGGGGCTCTGCGGGGGGAGCTGTTTTTT. This translates into CASSGSGALRGELFF.

This clone was seen more than once but under ten times. V usage is TRBV5-4 and J usage is TRBJ2-1; TRBD2 matches 7 bases. Trimming at V came to 0 bases and at J to 0 bases, leaving 0 bases not matched to a gene. The CDR3 has 15 amino acids. The germline V gene encodes CDR1 SGHNT and CDR2 YYREEE (reference sequence). Written as DNA, the CDR3 is TGTGCCAGCAGCTTGGGCGGGGGCTCCTACAATGAGCAGTTCTTC. This codes for CASSLGGGSYNEQFF.